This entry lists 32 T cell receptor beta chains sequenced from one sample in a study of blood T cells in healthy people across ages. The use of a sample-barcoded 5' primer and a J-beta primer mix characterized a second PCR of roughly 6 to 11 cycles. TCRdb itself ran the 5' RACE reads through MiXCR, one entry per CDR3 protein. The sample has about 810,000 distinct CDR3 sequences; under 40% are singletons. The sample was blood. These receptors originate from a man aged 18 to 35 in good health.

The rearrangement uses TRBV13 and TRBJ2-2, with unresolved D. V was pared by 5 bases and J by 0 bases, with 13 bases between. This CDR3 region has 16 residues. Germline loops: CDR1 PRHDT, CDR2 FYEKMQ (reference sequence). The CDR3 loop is CASSPRTGPNTGELFF. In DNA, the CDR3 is TGTGCCAGCAGCCCCCGGACCGGCCCGAACACCGGGGAGCTGTTTTTT.

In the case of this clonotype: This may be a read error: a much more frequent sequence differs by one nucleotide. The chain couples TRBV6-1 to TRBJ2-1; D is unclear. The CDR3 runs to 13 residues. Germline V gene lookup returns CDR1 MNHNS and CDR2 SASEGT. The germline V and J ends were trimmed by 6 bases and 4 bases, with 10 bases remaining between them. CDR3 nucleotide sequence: TGTGCCAGCAGGGAAAACGTATACAATGAGCAGTTCTTC. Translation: CASRENVYNEQFF.

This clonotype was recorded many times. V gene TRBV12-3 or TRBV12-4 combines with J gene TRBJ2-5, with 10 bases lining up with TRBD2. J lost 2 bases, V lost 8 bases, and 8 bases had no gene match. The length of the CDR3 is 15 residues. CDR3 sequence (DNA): TGTGCCAGCTGCGGTTCTAGCGGGGGTCAAGAGACCCAGTACTTC. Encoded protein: CASCGSSGGQETQYF.

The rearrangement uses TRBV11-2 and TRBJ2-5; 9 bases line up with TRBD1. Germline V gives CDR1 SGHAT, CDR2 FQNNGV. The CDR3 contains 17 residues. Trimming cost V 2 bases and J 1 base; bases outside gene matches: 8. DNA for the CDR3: TGTGCCAGCAGCTTACGGCTGGGGACAGGGCGCCAAGAGACCCAGTACTTC. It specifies CASSLRLGTGRQETQYF.

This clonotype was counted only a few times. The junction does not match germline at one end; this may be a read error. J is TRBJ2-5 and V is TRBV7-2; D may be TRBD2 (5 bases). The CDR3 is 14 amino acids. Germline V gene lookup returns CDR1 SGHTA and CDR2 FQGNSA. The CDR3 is CASSLGGFYNEQYF. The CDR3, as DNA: TGTGCCAGCAGTTTAGGAGGATTTTACAATGAGCAGTACTTC.

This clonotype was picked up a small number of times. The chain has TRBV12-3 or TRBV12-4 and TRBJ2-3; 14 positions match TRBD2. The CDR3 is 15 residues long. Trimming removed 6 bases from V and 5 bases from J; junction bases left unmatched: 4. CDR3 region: CASSGTSGSGDTQYF. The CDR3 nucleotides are TGTGCCAGCAGCGGGACTAGCGGGAGTGGAGATACGCAGTATTTT.

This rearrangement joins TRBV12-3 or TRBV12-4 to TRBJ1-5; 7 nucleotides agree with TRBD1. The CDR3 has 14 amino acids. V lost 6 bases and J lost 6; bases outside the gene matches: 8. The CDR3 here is CASSSDQGGQPQHF. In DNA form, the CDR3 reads TGTGCCAGCAGCAGCGACCAGGGGGGTCAGCCCCAGCATTTT.

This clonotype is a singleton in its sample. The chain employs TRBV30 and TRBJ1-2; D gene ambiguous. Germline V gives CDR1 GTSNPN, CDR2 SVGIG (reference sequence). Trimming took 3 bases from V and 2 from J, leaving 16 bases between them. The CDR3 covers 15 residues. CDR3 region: CAWRKKAGMNYGYTF. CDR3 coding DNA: TGTGCCTGGAGGAAGAAGGCAGGTATGAACTATGGCTACACCTTC.

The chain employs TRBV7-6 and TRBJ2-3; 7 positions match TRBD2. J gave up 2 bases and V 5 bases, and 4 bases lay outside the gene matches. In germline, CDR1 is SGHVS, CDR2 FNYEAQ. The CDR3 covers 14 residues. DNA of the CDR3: TGTGCCAGCAGCCCGCGGGGGAACACAGATACGCAGTATTTT. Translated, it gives CASSPRGNTDTQYF.

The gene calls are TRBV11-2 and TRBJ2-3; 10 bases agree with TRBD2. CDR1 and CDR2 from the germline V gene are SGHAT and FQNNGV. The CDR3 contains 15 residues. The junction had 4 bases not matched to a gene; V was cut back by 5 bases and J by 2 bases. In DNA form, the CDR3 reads TGTGCCAGCAGCATAAGCGGGAGGGCCACAGATACGCAGTATTTT. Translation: CASSISGRATDTQYF.

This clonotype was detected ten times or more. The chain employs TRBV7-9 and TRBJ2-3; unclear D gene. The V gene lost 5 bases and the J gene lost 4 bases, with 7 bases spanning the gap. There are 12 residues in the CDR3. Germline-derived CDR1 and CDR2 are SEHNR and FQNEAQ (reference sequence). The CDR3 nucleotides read TGTGCCAGCAGCCAAAACGCAGATACGCAGTATTTT. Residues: CASSQNADTQYF.

The CDR3 bases are TGCAGTGCTAGAGATCGGTCGAGCAGGGTCTACAATGAGCAGTTCTTC. It translates to CSARDRSSRVYNEQFF. The chain employs TRBV20-1 and TRBJ2-1, with a possible D match to TRBD1 (5 bases). This CDR3 comprises 16 residues. With 0 bases removed from V and 3 bases from J, the gap between germline ends came to 15 bases. CDR1 DFQATT and CDR2 SNEGSKA come from the germline V gene (reference sequence).

The CDR3 is CSASRAGDRYEQYF. The CDR3 coding sequence is TGCAGTGCTAGTAGAGCGGGGGATCGTTACGAGCAGTACTTC. The chain combines TRBV20-1 with TRBJ2-4; 8 bases agree with TRBD2. The closer fit of TRBJ2-7 to the DNA end suggests the J call may be wrong. The germline gives CDR1 DFQATT, CDR2 SNEGSKA (reference sequence). CDR3 length equals 14 residues.

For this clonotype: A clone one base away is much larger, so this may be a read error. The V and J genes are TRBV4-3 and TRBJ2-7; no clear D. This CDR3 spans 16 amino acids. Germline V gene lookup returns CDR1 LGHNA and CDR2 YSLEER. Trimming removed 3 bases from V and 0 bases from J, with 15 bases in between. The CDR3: CASSQAGRMPSYEQYF. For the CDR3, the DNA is TGCGCCAGCAGCCAGGCAGGCAGGATGCCCTCCTACGAGCAGTACTTC.

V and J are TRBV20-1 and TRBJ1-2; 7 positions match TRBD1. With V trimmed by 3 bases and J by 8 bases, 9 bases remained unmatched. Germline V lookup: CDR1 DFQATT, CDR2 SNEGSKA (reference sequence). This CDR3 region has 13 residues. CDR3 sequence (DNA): TGCAGTGCTAGGTTTGACAGGGACGGCGGCTACACCTTC. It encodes CSARFDRDGGYTF.

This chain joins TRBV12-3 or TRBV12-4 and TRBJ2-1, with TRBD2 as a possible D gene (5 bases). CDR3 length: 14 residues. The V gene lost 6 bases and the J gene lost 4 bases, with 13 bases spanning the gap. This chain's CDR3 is CASSPAGHYNEQFF. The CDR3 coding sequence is TGTGCCAGCAGCCCTGCGGGCCATTACAATGAGCAGTTCTTC.

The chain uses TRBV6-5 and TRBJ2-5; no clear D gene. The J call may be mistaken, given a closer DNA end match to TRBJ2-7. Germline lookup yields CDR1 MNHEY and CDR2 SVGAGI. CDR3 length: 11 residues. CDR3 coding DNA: TGTGCCAGCAGGTCCTTGGTCGAGCAGTACTTC. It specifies CASRSLVEQYF.

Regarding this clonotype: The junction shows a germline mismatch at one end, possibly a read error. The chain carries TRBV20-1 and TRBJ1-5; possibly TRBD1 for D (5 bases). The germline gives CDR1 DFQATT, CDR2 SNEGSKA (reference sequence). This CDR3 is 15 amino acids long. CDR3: CSASDSSKMMGPHHF. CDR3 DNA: TGCAGTGCTTCCGACTCTTCTAAAATGATGGGGCCCCATCATTTT.

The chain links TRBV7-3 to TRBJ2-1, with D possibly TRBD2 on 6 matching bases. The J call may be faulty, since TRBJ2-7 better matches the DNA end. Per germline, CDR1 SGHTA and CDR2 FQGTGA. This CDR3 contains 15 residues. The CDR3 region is CASSNLAESYNEQYF. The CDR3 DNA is TGTGCCAGCAGCAACTTAGCGGAATCCTACAATGAGCAGTACTTC.

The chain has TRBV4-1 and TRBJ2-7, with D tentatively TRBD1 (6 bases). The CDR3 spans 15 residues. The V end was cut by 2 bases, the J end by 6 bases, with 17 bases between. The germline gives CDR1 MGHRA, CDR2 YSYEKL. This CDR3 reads CASSQNPTRGLEQYF. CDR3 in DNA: TGCGCCAGCAGCCAAAACCCGACCAGGGGTCTCGAGCAGTACTTC.

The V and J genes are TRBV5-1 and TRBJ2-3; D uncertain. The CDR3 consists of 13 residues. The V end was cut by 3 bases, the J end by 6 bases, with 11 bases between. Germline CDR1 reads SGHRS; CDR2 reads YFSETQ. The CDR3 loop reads CASSSLNPDTQYF. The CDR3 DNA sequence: TGCGCCAGCAGCTCCCTAAATCCGGATACGCAGTATTTT.

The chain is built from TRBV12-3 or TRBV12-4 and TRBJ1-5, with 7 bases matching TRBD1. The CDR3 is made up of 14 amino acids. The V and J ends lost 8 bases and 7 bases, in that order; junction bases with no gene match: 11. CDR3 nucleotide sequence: TGTGCCAGCGGCCCAGGACAGGAAGGGCAGCCCCAGCATTTT. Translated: CASGPGQEGQPQHF.

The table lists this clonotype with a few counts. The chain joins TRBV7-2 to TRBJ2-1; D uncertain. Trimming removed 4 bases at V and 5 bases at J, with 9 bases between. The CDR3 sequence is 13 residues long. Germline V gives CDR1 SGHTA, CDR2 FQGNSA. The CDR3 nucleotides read TGTGCCAGCAGCTCTCTGATTAACAATGAGCAGTTCTTC. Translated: CASSSLINNEQFF. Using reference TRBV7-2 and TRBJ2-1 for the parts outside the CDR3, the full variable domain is GAGVSQSPSNKVTEKGKDVELRCDPISGHTALYWYRQSLGQGLEFLIYFQGNSAPDKSGLPSDRFSAERTGGSVSTLTIQRTQQEDSAVYLCASSSLINNEQFFGPGTRLTVL.

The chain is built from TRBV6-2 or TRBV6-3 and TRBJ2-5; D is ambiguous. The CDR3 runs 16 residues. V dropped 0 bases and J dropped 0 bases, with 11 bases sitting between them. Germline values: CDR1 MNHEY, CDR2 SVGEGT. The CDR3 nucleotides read TGTGCCAGCAGTTACTCTCTGCGGAATAACCAAGAGACCCAGTACTTC. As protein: CASSYSLRNNQETQYF.

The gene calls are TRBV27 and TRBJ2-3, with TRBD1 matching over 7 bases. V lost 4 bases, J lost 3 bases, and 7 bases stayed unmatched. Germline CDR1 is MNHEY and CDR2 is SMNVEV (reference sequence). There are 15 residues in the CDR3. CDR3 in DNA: TGTGCCAGCAGTTCCCCGGCAGGGGGAACAGATACGCAGTATTTT. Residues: CASSSPAGGTDTQYF.

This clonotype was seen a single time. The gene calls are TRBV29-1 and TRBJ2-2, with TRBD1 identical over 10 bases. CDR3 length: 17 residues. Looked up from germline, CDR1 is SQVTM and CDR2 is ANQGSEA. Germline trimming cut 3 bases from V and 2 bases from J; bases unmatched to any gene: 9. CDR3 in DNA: TGCAGCGTTGAGGGTCGGACAGGGGGAGGCAACACCGGGGAGCTGTTTTTT. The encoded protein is CSVEGRTGGGNTGELFF.

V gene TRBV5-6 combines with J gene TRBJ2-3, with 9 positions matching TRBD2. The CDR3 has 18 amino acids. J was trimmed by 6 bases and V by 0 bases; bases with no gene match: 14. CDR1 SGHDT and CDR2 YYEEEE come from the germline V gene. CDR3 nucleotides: TGTGCCAGCAGCTTGGTCCGCAATAGCGGGGGCATCCTGGATACGCAGTATTTT. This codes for CASSLVRNSGGILDTQYF. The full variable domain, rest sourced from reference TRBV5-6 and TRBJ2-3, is DAGVTQSPTHLIKTRGQQVTLRCSPKSGHDTVSWYQQALGQGPQFIFQYYEEEERQRGNFPDRFSGHQFPNYSSELNVNALLLGDSALYLCASSLVRNSGGILDTQYFGPGTRLTVL.

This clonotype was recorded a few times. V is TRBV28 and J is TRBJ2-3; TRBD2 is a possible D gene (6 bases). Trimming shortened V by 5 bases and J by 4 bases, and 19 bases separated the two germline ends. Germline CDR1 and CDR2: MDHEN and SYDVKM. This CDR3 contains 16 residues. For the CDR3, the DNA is TGTGCCAGCAGTCCCAACCGGGGGACGCCCGCAGATACGCAGTATTTT. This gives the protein CASSPNRGTPADTQYF.

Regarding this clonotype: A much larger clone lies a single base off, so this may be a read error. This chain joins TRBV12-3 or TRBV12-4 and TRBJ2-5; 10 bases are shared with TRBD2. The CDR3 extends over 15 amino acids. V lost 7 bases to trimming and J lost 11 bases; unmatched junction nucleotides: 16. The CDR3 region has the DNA TGTGCCAGCATCGGAGCGGGGGGGCAATTCAATGAGCAGTACTTC. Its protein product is CASIGAGGQFNEQYF.

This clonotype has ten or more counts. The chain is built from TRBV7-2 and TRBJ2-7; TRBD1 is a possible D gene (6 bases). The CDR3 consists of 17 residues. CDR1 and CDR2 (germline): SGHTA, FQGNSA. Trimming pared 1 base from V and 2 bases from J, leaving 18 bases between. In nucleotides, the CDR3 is TGTGCCAGCAGCTTAGGGAGTACAGGGTTAGGGACCTACGAGCAGTACTTC. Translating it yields CASSLGSTGLGTYEQYF.

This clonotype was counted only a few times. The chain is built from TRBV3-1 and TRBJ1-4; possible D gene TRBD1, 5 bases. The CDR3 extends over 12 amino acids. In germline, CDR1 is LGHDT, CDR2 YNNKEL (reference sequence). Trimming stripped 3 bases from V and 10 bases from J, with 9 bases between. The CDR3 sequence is CASSQDTGKLFF. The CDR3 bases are TGTGCCAGCAGCCAGGACACGGGAAAACTGTTTTTT.

CDR3 protein: CASSRRLAGKMDTQYF. In DNA form, the CDR3 reads TGTGCCAGCAGCCGCAGACTAGCGGGTAAAATGGATACGCAGTATTTT. This chain joins TRBV5-6 and TRBJ2-3, with TRBD2 matching over 10 bases. CDR3 length: 16 amino acids. The germline gives CDR1 SGHDT, CDR2 YYEEEE. V was clipped by 4 bases and J by 6 bases; unmatched bases: 11.